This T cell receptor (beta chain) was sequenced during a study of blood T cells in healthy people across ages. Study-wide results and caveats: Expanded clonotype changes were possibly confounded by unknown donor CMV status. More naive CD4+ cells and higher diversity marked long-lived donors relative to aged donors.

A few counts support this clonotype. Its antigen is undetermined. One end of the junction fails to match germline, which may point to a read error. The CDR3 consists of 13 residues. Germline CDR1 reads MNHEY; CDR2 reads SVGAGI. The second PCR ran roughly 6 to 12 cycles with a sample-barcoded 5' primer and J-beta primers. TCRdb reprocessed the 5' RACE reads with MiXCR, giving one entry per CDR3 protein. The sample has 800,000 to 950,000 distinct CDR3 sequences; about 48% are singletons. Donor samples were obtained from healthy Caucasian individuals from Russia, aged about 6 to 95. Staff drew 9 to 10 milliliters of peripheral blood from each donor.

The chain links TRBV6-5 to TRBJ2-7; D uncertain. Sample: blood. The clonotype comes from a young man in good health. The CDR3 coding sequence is TGTGCCAGCCTTTCCACAGCCTCCAACGAGCAGTACTTC. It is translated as CASLSTASNEQYF.